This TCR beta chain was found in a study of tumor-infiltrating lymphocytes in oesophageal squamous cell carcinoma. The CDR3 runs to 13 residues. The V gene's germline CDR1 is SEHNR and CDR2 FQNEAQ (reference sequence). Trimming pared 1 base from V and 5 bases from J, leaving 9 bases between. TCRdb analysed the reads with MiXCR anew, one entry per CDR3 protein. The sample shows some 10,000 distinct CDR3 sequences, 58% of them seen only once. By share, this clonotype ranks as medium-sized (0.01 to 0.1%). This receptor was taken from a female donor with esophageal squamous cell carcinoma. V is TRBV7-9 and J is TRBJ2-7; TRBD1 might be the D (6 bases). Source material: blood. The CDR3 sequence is CASSLDRADEQYF. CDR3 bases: TGTGCCAGCAGCTTAGACAGGGCCGACGAGCAGTACTTC.